The clone carrying this TCR beta chain was picked up a small number of times. TCRdb re-called the RT-PCR reads with MiXCR, one entry per CDR3 protein. Among hundreds of thousands of distinct CDR3 sequences listed, more than 13% were seen once. What was sequenced was memory CD4+ T cells from blood. This clonotype originated in a female donor in good health, serving as a healthy control.

CDR3 region: CASSTILYNSPLHF. CDR3 bases: TGTGCCAGCAGTACAATACTTTATAATTCACCCCTCCACTTT. The V and J genes are TRBV6-5 and TRBJ1-6; D remains unclear. The CDR3 has 14 residues. V gave up 5 bases and J gave up 4 bases, with 9 bases separating them. CDR1 is MNHEY and CDR2 is SVGAGI in the germline V gene.